The clone carrying this TCR beta chain has just one count. This CDR3 region has 18 residues. Germline V gives CDR1 LNHDA, CDR2 SQIVND (reference sequence). V gave up 10 bases and J gave up 6 bases; unmatched junction bases: 16. Only in-frame clones appear in the TCRdb table, and some are missing; sequencing was by immunoSEQ multiplex PCR. The table lists about 160,000 clones, around nine tenths of them singletons. The record originates from a study of blood T cell repertoires in COVID-19. In the study overall: Spain, Italy and the United States supplied samples that represented acute and convalescent COVID-19. Nucleic acid was either cDNA or gDNA, and it came from T cells, B-cell-depleted T cells, or PBMCs.

This chain uses TRBV19 with TRBJ2-1; TRBD2 matches 15 bases. The clonotype was recovered from a man in his sixties with active or convalescent COVID-19. The sequenced sample was peripheral blood. CDR3 sequence: CATQGTGTSGRFFNEQFF. CDR3 DNA: TGTGCCACTCAGGGAACCGGGACTAGCGGGAGGTTCTTCAATGAGCAGTTCTTC.